The source of this T cell receptor beta chain is a study of regulatory T cells in long-lasting Graves disease. Study-wide results and limits: For persistent Graves' patients, TCR diversity was lower than for newly diagnosed ones. TRBV28 was favored in persistent disease, as were TRBJ1-2 and TRBJ2-5. Accuracy was possibly reduced by small sample size.

The CDR3 is 14 amino acids. Germline CDR1 is SGHAT and CDR2 is FQNNGV. The V and J ends lost 4 bases and 5 bases respectively, with 11 bases between them. This clonotype has ten or more counts. Its antigen is as yet unknown. Arm-PCR of CDR3 regions with iRepertoire HTBI primers generated TCR beta libraries. TCRdb passed the multiplex PCR reads through MiXCR, listing each CDR3 protein once. The repertoire holds around 430,000 distinct CDR3 sequences, with about 20% as singletons. Time point defined: persistent/refractory GD, antithyroid drugs over 5 years with positive TRAb. Construction of the TCR library relied on RNA isolated from PBMCs. The diagnosis of Graves' disease used American Thyroid Association guidelines.

V usage is TRBV11-2 and J usage is TRBJ1-4, with a possible D match to TRBD1 (6 bases). The clonotype comes from a female donor with Graves disease. The sample was peripheral blood mononuclear cells (PBMCs), taken when the disease was refractory, from a patient treated with antithyroid drugs. The CDR3: CASSSGQLNEKLFF. In DNA form, the CDR3 reads TGTGCCAGCAGCTCCGGACAGCTGAATGAAAAACTGTTTTTT. Full variable domain (outside the CDR3, taken from reference TRBV11-2 and TRBJ1-4): EAGVAQSPRYKIIEKRQSVAFWCNPISGHATLYWYQQILGQGPKLLIQFQNNGVVDDSQLPKDRFSAERLKGVDSTLKIQPAKLEDSAVYLCASSSGQLNEKLFFGSGTQLSVL.